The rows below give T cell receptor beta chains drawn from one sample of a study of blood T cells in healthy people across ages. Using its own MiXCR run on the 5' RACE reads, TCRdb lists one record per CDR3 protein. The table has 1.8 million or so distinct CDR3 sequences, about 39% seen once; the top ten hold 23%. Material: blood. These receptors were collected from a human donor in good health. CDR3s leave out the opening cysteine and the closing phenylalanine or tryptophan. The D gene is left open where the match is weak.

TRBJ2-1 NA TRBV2 ASNYLTGQFYNEQF
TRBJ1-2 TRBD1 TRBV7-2 ASSLVSGGLYGYT
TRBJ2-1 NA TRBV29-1 SVEVFTGSSYNEQF
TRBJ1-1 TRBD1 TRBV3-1 ASSQEGTGGWNTEAF
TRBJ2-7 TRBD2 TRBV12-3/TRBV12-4 ASSRGLAGAYEQY
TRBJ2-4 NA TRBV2 ASQPGVAKNIQY
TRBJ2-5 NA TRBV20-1 SAPGRGQETQY
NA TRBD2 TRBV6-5 ASRTGLVTSEQY
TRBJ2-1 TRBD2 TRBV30 AWSSGVGSYNEQF
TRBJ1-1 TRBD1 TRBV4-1 ASSQPWDRGTEAF
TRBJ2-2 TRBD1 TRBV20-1 SAPGTANTGELF
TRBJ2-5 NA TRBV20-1 SARAAGAETQY
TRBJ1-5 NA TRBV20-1 SARTGAGAYQPQH
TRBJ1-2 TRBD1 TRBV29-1 SAAQVAGGPRGYT
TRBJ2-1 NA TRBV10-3 AISAGTFSYNEQF
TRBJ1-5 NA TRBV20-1 SARPTGVSNQPQH
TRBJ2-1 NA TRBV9 ASRPEGRNEQF
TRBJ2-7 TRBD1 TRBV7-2 ASSSNRQGWEQY
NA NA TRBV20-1 SASAARGALYEQY